This TCR beta chain is drawn from a study of cytotoxic CD8 clonotypes in ibrutinib-treated CLL. In the study overall: Responses: roughly 25 partial, 2 complete; after median roughly 68 months, about 15 stayed remitted, approximately twelve progressed. It was after a median roughly 13 months of treatment, range 6 to 36, that response samples were taken.

Per the germline V gene, CDR1 is GTSNPN and CDR2 is SVGIG (reference sequence). The CDR3 length is 14 residues. Trimming cost V 1 base and J 4 bases, with 11 bases left between them. Study-level findings and limits: Shared public clonotypes were rare, and on treatment they either got smaller or stayed the same. Timing of sampling differed between sustained-remission and progressing patients.

The table came from immunoSEQ multiplex PCR; TCRdb's copy has only in-frame clones and leaves some out. Of 150,000 to 200,000 clones listed, roughly 84% were seen once; the top ten hold more than 2.5%. With regard to this clone: Its antigen is still unknown.

This chain links TRBV30 with TRBJ2-1; D is perhaps TRBD2 (6 bases). The sample consisted of PBMCs, taken at disease progression, from a patient treated with ibrutinib. The receptor was derived from a human donor with chronic lymphocytic leukemia. The CDR3 loop reads CAWSAISGYNEQFF. The CDR3 region has the DNA TGTGCCTGGAGTGCGATTAGCGGTTACAATGAGCAGTTCTTC.